The 5 T cell receptor beta chains in this list originate from one sample, sequenced in a study of T cell responses to AZD1222 COVID-19 vaccine. Sequencing was performed with immunoSEQ multiplex PCR; in TCRdb, only in-frame clones are kept and a portion is missing. The sample yields 70,000 to 95,000 clones, 85% to 90% seen once. The specimen was peripheral blood, collected 28 days after the second AZD1222 dose. These receptors originate from an adult who received the AZD1222 COVID-19 vaccine.

V and J are TRBV29-1 and TRBJ2-3; 7 bases are shared with TRBD2. This CDR3 region has 12 residues. V lost 5 bases to trimming and J lost 4 bases; unmatched junction nucleotides: 3. Germline lookup yields CDR1 SQVTM and CDR2 ANQGSEA. CDR3 nucleotide sequence: TGCAGCGTTAGCGGGATCGCAGATACGCAGTATTTT. As protein: CSVSGIADTQYF.

The CDR3 is CASTPNRGQTQYF. The CDR3, as DNA: TGTGCCAGCACCCCGAACAGGGGCCAGACCCAGTACTTC. This chain joins TRBV11-2 and TRBJ2-5; 7 bases align to TRBD1. CDR1 and CDR2 from the germline V gene are SGHAT and FQNNGV. V dropped 7 bases and J dropped 6; count of bases not matched to a gene: 8. The CDR3 runs to 13 residues.

This chain connects TRBV2 to TRBJ2-2; 7 bases map to TRBD2. CDR1 SNHLY and CDR2 FYNNEI come from the germline V gene. The CDR3 has 15 amino acids. With V trimmed by 6 bases and J by 4 bases, 8 bases remained unmatched. The CDR3 loop is CASRDTSVGTGELFF. The CDR3 region has the DNA TGTGCCAGCAGGGATACTAGCGTAGGCACCGGGGAGCTGTTTTTT.

The chain joins TRBV7-2 to TRBJ2-1, with TRBD2 identical over 12 bases. Trimming removed 5 bases from V and 7 bases from J; junction bases left unmatched: 6. Germline V gene data show CDR1 as SGHTA and CDR2 as FQGNSA. The CDR3 consists of 15 residues. CDR3 region: CASSLTSGRRNEQFF. The CDR3 DNA sequence: TGTGCCAGCAGCCTGACTAGCGGGAGACGTAATGAGCAGTTCTTC.

The chain carries TRBV4-1 and TRBJ1-1; unclear D gene. The ends were cut back, 0 bases at V and 8 bases at J, with 10 bases in the middle. Per germline, CDR1 MGHRA and CDR2 YSYEKL. The CDR3 extends over 13 amino acids. This CDR3 is CASSQEAYREAFF. Here the CDR3 DNA reads TGCGCCAGCAGCCAAGAGGCTTATCGGGAAGCTTTCTTT.